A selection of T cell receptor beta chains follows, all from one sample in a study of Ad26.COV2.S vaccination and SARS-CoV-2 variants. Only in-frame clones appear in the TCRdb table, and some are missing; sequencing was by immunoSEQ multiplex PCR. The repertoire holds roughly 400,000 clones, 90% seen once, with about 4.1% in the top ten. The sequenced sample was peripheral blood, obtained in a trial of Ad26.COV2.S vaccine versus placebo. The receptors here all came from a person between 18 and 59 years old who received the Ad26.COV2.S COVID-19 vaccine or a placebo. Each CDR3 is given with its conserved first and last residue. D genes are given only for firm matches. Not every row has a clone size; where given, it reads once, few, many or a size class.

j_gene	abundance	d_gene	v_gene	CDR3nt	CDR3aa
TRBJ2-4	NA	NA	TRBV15	TGTGCCACCAGCAGAGGAGGGGCACTAGCCAAAAACATTCAGTACTTC	CATSRGGALAKNIQYF
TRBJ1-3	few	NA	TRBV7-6	TGTGCCAGCAGCACCTACAGGGGAAACACCATATATTTT	CASSTYRGNTIYF
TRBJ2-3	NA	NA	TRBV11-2	TGTGCCAGCAGCTTAGCGGGTAGCGGAGCAGATACGCAGTATTTT	CASSLAGSGADTQYF
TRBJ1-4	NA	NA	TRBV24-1	TGTGCCACCAGCCAGGGACTTAATGAAAAACTGTTTTTT	CATSQGLNEKLFF
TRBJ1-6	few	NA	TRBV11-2	TGTGCCAGCAGCTTAGAGGGGTTCCTCCACTTT	CASSLEGFLHF
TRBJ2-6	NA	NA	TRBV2	TGTGCCAGCAGTGAAGAGGTGAACTCTGGGGCCAACGTCCTGACTTTC	CASSEEVNSGANVLTF
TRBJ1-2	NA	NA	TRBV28	TGTGCCAGCAGTTTATTGGGAAACTATGGCTACACCTTC	CASSLLGNYGYTF
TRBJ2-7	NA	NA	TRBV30	TGTGCCTGGAGTGTAAGTGCGCCACTCCCCTACGAGCAGTACTTC	CAWSVSAPLPYEQYF
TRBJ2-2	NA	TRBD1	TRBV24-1	TGTGCCACCAGTGAAGGGACAGGGGGTTATATCAGCACCGGGGAGCTGTTTTTT	CATSEGTGGYISTGELFF
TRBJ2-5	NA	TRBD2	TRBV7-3	TGTGCCAGCAGCCCCAACCCGACTAGCGGACAAGAGACCCAGTACTTC	CASSPNPTSGQETQYF
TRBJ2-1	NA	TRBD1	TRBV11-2	TGTGCCAGCAGCTTAGAACAGGGGCCCTACAATGAGCAGTTCTTC	CASSLEQGPYNEQFF
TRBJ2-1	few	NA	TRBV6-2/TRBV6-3	TGTGCCAGCAGTTACGGGTGGCGGCGGGACAGCCGCGGTGGTGAGCAGTTCTTC	CASSYGWRRDSRGGEQFF
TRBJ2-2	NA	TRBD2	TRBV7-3	TGTGCCAGCAGCCTAACTCCTAGCGGGAGGGGGGAGCTGTTTTTT	CASSLTPSGRGELFF
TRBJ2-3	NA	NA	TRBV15	TGTGCCACCAGCACGGACTTCCCGACGCAGTATTTT	CATSTDFPTQYF
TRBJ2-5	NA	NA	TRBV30	TGTGCCTGTACTAGGACCGAAGAGACCCAGTACTTC	CACTRTEETQYF
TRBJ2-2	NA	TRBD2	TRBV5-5	TGTGCCAGCAGCCTATCCGGGCTAGCGGTTCAAAGGGAGCTGTTTTTT	CASSLSGLAVQRELFF
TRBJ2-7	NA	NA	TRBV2	TGTGCCAGCAGGGAGGACACCTACGAGCAGTACTTC	CASREDTYEQYF
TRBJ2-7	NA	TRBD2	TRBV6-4	TGTGCCAGCAGTGACTTGACCGGGGGGACCGAAGGGGCGGTAGCGGGAGGTCTTTGCGAGCAGTACTTC	CASSDLTGGTEGAVAGGLCEQYF
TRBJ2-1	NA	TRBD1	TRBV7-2	TGTGCCAGCAGCTGGGACAGGGGCAGTTACAATGAGCAGTTCTTC	CASSWDRGSYNEQFF
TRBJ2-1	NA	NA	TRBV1	TGCACCAGCAGCCAGGGGCGGGGGTCCTACAATGAGCAGTTCTTC	CTSSQGRGSYNEQFF
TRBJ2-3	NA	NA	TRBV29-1	TGCAGCGCCGACCGACAGGCAGATACGCAGTATTTT	CSADRQADTQYF
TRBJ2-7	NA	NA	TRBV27	TGTGCCAGCAGTTTGAAGAGAAACTACGAGCAGTACTTC	CASSLKRNYEQYF
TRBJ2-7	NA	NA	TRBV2	TGTGCCAGCAGCCCGCTCGGGGAGCAGTACTTC	CASSPLGEQYF
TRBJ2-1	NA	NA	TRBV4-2	TGTGCCAGCAGCCAAGAGGGTCCTACATCCTATGAGCAGTTCTTC	CASSQEGPTSYEQFF
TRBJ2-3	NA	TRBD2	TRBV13	TGTGCCAGCAGCTTAGAGGCGGGAGGGCGAGTTCCGTATTTT	CASSLEAGGRVPYF
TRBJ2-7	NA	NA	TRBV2	TGTGCCACCATAGGCCTCTCCTACGAGCAGTACTTC	CATIGLSYEQYF
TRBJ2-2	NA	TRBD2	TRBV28	TGTGCCAGCGGGTCGGGACTAGCGGGAACCGGGGAGCTGTTTTTT	CASGSGLAGTGELFF
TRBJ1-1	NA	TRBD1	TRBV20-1	TGCAGTGCTAGTAGTCTAGACAGGGGAACTGAAGCTTTCTTT	CSASSLDRGTEAFF
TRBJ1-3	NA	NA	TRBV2	TGTGCCAGCAGCCAATCGAGCGGATCTGGAAACACCATATATTTT	CASSQSSGSGNTIYF
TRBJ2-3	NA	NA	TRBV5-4	TGTGCCAGCAGGCCCGCTTTCTACACAGATACGCAGTATTTT	CASRPAFYTDTQYF
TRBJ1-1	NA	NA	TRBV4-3	TGCGCCAGCAGCCAAGAGTGGGGGGCTTATACTGAAGCTTTCTTT	CASSQEWGAYTEAFF
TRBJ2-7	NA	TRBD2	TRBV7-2	TGTGCCAGCAGTCCAGGACTAGTTGACGAGCAGTACTTC	CASSPGLVDEQYF
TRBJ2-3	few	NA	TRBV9	TGTGCCAGCAGCGTAGTATCAGGTGCAGATACGCAGTATTTT	CASSVVSGADTQYF
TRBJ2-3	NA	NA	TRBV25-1	TGTGCCAGCAGTGGGACAGCAGATACGCAGTATTTT	CASSGTADTQYF
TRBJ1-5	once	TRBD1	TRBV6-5	TGTGCCAGCAGTTACTCAGGGGACAGGGGGCAGCCCCAGCATTTT	CASSYSGDRGQPQHF
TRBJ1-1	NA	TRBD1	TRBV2	TGTGCCAGCAGGTTCAGGGGGCTCGGCACTGAAGCTTTCTTT	CASRFRGLGTEAFF
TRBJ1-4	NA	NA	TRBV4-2	TGTGCCAGCAGCCTCCTTAGTAGGACAATCAATACTAATGAAAAACTGTTTTTT	CASSLLSRTINTNEKLFF
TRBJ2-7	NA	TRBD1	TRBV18	TGTGCCAGCTCACCTAGCTCCAGGGGGCTTGAGCAGTACTTC	CASSPSSRGLEQYF
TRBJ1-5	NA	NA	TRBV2	TGTGCCAGCAGTGATCGTATGACCAATCAGCCCCAGCATTTT	CASSDRMTNQPQHF
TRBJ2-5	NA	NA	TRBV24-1	TGTGCCACCAGTCGAGGGGGAACAGCCCAAGAGACCCAGTACTTC	CATSRGGTAQETQYF
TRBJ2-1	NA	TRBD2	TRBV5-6	TGTGCCAGCACAGACCTTCTCGGGAAGCGGGAGGGGGTGTGGAATGAGCAGTTCTTC	CASTDLLGKREGVWNEQFF
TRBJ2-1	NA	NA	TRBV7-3	TGTGCCAGCAGCACGGGACTGCTTAGCTCCTACAATGAGCAGTTCTTC	CASSTGLLSSYNEQFF
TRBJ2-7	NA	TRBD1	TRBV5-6	TGTGCCAGCAGCACGGGGCAGGGGGCTGCCTACGAGCAGTACTTC	CASSTGQGAAYEQYF
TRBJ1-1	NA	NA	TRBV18	TGTGCCAGCTCACCGCGGGGGCATAACACTGAAGCTTTCTTT	CASSPRGHNTEAFF
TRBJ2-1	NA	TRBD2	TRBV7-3	TGTGCCAGCAGCTCAGGGACTAGCGGAGAGCAGTTCTTC	CASSSGTSGEQFF
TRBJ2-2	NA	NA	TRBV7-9	TGTGCCAGCAGCCCAGGGGGGGATACCGGGGAGCTGTTTTTT	CASSPGGDTGELFF
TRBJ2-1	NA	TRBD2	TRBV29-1	TGCAGCGTTGTAGCGGGTGGCAATGAGCAGTTCTTC	CSVVAGGNEQFF
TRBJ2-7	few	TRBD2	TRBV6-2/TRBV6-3	TGTGCCAGCAGCAGAGCGGGAGTAGCCCCTTACGAGCAGTACTTC	CASSRAGVAPYEQYF
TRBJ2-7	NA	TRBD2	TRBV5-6	TGTGCCAGCAGCAAAGGACTAGCGGGAGAGGGCGAGCAGTACTTC	CASSKGLAGEGEQYF
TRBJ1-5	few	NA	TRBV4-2	TGTGCCAGCAGCCATACGAAGGACCGGCCGTTAGGTCAGCCCCAGCATTTT	CASSHTKDRPLGQPQHF
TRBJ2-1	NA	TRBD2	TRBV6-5	TGTGCCAGCAGCAGACTAGCGGGGACCTACAATGAGCAGTTCTTC	CASSRLAGTYNEQFF
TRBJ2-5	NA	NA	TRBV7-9	TGTGCCAGCAGCTCCCCACGGGAGCAAGAGACCCAGTACTTC	CASSSPREQETQYF
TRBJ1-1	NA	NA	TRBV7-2	TGTGCCAGCAGCTTCCTCCGGGCCAACACTGAAGCTTTCTTT	CASSFLRANTEAFF
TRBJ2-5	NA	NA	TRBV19	TGTGCCAGTAGTATAGACGGAGCAGGATGGGAGACCCAGTACTTC	CASSIDGAGWETQYF
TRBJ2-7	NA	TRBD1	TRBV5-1	TGCGCCAGCAGCAGACTCGGGACAGGGATCTACGAGCAGTACTTC	CASSRLGTGIYEQYF
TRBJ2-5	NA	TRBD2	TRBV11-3	TGTGCCAGCAGCTCCCGACTAGCCCAAGAGACCCAGTACTTC	CASSSRLAQETQYF
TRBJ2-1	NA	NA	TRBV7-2	TGTGCCAGCAGACGACAGGGGAGGGCGAACAATGAGCAGTTCTTC	CASRRQGRANNEQFF
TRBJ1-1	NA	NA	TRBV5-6	TGTGCCAGCAGCCTAGGGCTAGGGGTGAACACTGAAGCTTTCTTT	CASSLGLGVNTEAFF
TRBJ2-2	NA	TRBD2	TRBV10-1	TGCGCCAGTCTAAGACTAGCGAGCTACTACACCGGGGAGCTGTTTTTT	CASLRLASYYTGELFF
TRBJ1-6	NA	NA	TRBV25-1	TGTGCCAGTATGGGTGGGAGTTCACCCCTCCACTTT	CASMGGSSPLHF